This TCR beta chain was retrieved from a study of cytomegalovirus exposure and HLA in healthy donors. Libraries were prepared by immunoSEQ multiplex PCR; TCRdb keeps only in-frame clonotypes and omits some of them. The sample records some 200,000 clones, roughly four fifths being singletons. Germline V gene lookup returns CDR1 LNHNV and CDR2 YYDKDF (reference sequence). Deletions cut 8 bases from V and 2 bases from J, with 14 bases between. The CDR3 covers 14 residues. As to this clone: What it binds is unknown.

Study findings and constraints: Rarity held for most TCR sequences, but there were some public TCRs that occurred in many donors.

Sample: PBMCs. The gene calls are TRBV15 and TRBJ2-3; D perhaps matches TRBD1 (6 bases). This receptor was identified in a young woman in good health and CMV-seropositive. The CDR3 protein is CATASRGFTDTQYF. DNA of the CDR3: TGTGCCACCGCCTCCAGGGGATTCACAGATACGCAGTATTTT. Looking up the rest from reference TRBV15 and TRBJ2-3 gives the full variable domain: DAMVIQNPRYQVTQFGKPVTLSCSQTLNHNVMYWYQQKSSQAPKLLFHYYDKDFNNEADTPDNFQSRRPNTSFCFLDIRSPGLGDTAMYLCATASRGFTDTQYFGPGTRLTVL.